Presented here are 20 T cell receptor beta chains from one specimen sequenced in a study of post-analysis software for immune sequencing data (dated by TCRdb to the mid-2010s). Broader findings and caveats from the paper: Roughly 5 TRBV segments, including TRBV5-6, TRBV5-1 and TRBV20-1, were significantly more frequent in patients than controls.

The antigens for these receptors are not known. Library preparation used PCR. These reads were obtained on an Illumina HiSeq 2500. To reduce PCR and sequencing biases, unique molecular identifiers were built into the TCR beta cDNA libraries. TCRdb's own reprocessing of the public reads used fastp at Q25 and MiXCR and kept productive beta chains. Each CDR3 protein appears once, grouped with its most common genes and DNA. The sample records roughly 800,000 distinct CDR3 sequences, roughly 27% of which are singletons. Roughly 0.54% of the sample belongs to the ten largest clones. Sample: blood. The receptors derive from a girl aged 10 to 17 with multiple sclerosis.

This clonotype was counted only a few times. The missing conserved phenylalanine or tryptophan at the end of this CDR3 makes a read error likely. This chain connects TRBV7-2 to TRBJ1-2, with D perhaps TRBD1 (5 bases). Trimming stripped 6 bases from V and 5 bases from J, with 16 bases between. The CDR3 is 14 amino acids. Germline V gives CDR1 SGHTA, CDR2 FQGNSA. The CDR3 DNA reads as TGTGCCAGCAGACCAACCGGGACTGGATATGGCTACACCATC. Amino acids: CASRPTGTGYGYTI.

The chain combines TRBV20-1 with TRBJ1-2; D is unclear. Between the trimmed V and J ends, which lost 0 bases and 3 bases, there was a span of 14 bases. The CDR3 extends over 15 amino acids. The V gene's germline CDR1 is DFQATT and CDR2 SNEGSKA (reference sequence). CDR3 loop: CSARDPRVEDYGYTF. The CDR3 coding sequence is TGCAGTGCTAGAGATCCTCGGGTGGAAGACTATGGCTACACCTTC.

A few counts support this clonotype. This CDR3 reads CAIRTQGDEQFF. The CDR3 nucleotides are TGTGCCATCAGAACTCAGGGGGATGAGCAGTTCTTC. The chain couples TRBV10-3 to TRBJ2-1; 7 nucleotides match TRBD1. V lost 6 bases and J lost 8; bases outside the gene matches: 4. Germline CDR1 ENHRY, CDR2 SYGVKD. CDR3 length: 12 residues.

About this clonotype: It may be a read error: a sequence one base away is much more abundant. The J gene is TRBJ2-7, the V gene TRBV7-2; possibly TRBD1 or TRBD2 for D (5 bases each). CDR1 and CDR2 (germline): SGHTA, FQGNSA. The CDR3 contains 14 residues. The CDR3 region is CASSLRDGSYERYF. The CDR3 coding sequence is TGTGCCAGCAGCCTCCGGGACGGCTCCTACGAGCGGTACTTC.

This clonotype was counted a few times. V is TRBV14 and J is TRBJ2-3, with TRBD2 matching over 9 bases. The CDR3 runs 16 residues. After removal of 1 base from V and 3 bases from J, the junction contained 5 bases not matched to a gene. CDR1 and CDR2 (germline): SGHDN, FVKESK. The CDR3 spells CASSQGAGGITDTQYF. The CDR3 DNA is TGTGCCAGCAGCCAAGGAGCGGGGGGCATAACAGATACGCAGTATTTT.

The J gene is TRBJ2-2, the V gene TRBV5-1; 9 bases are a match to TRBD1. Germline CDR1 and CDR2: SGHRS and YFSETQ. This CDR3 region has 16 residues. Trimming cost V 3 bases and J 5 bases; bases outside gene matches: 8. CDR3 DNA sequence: TGCGCCAGCAGCTCCCCCTTGACAGGGGGGACCGGGGAGCTGTTTTTT. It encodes CASSSPLTGGTGELFF. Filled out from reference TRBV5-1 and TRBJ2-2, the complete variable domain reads KAGVTQTPRYLIKTRGQQVTLSCSPISGHRSVSWYQQTPGQGLQFLFEYFSETQRNKGNFPGRFSGRQFSNSRSEMNVSTLELGDSALYLCASSSPLTGGTGELFFGEGSRLTVL.

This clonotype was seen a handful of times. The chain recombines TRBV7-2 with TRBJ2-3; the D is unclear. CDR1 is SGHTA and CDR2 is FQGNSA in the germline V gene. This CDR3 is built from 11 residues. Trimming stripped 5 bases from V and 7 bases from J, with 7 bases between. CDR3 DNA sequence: TGTGCCAGCAGCCCACTGAATACGCAGTATTTT. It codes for CASSPLNTQYF.

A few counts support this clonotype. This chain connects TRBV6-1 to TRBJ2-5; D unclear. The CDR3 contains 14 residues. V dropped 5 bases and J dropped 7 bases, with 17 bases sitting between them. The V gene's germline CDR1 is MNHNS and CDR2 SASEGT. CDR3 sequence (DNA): TGTGCCAGCAGTCCAGCTTCCCTGCCGTGGACCCAGTACTTC. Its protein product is CASSPASLPWTQYF.

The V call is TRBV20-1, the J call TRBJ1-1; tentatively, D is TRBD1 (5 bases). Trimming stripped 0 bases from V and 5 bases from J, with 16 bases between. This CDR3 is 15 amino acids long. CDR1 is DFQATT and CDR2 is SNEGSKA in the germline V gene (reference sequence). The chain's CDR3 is CSAREGSGPRTEAFF. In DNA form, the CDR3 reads TGCAGTGCTAGAGAGGGGTCGGGGCCGCGAACTGAAGCTTTCTTT.

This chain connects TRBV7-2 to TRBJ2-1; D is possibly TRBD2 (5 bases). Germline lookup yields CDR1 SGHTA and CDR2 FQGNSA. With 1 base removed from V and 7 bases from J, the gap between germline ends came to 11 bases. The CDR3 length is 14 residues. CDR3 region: CASSLVAGINEQFF. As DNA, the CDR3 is TGTGCCAGCAGCTTAGTGGCCGGGATAAATGAGCAGTTCTTC.

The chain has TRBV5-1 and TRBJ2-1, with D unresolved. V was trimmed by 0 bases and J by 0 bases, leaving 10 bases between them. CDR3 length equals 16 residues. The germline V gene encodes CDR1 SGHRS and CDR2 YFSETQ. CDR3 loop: CASSLVDSSSYNEQFF. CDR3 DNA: TGCGCCAGCAGCTTGGTAGACTCGAGCTCCTACAATGAGCAGTTCTTC.

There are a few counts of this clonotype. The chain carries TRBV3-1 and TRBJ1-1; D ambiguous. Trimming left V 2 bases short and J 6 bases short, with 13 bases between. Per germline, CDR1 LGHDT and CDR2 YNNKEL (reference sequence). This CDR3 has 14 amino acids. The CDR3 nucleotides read TGTGCCAGCAGCCAAATCCCAGATGACTCTGAAGCTTTCTTT. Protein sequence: CASSQIPDDSEAFF.

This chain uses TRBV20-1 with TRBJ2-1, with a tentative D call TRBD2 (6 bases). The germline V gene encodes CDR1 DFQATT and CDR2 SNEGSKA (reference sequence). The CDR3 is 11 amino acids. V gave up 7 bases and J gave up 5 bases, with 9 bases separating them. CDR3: CSVSGNNEQFF. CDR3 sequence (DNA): TGCAGTGTTAGCGGAAACAATGAGCAGTTCTTC.

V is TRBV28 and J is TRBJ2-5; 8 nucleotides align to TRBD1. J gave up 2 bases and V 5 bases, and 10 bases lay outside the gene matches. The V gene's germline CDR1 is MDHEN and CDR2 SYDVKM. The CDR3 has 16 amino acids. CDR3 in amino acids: CASSPIRDRTQETQYF. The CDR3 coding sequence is TGTGCCAGCAGTCCCATCCGGGACAGGACTCAAGAGACCCAGTACTTC.

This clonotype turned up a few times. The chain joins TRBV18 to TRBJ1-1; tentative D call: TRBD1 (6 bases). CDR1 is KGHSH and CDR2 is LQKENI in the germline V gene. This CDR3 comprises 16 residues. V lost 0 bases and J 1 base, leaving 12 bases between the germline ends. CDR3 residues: CASSPPTPGQNTEAFF. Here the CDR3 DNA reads TGTGCCAGCTCACCACCGACCCCGGGACAGAACACTGAAGCTTTCTTT.

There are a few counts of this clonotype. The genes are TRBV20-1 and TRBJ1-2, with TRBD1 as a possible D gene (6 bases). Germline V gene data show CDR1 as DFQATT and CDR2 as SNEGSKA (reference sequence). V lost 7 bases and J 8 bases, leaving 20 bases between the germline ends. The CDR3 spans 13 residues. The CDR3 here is CSGRTPGAQGYTF. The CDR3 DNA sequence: TGCAGTGGCAGGACGCCAGGGGCGCAGGGCTACACCTTC.

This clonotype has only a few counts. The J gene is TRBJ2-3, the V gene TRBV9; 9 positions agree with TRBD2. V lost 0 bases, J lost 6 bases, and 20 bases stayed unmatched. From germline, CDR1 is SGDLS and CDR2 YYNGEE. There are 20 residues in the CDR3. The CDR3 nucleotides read TGTGCCAGCAGCGTAGAGGGCAGGGCCCATACTAGCGGGCTCTTGGATACGCAGTATTTT. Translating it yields CASSVEGRAHTSGLLDTQYF.

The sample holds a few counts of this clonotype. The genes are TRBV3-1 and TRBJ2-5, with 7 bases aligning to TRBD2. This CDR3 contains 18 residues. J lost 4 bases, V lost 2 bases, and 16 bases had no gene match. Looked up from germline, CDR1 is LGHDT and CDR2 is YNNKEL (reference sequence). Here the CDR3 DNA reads TGTGCCAGCAGCCAACTCGGTCTGGGCAGCGGGGTCGGAGAGACCCAGTACTTC. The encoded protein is CASSQLGLGSGVGETQYF.

The CDR3 DNA reads TGCGCCAGCAGCCAAGAATCTAATATCTACGAGCAGTACTTC. It codes for CASSQESNIYEQYF. The chain carries TRBV4-1 and TRBJ2-7; D is ambiguous. Germline CDR1 reads MGHRA; CDR2 reads YSYEKL. The CDR3 runs 14 residues. The germline V and J ends were trimmed by 0 bases and 3 bases, with 9 bases remaining between them.

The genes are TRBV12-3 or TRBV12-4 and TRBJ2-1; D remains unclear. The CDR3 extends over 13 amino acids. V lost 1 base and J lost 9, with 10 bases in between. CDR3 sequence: CASSLEPPGEQFF. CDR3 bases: TGTGCCAGCAGTTTAGAGCCCCCCGGTGAGCAGTTCTTC.